The 27 T cell receptor beta chains presented below share a single source sample, sequenced in a study of vaccination and CD4 T cells after COVID-19. Antigen specificity for these receptors is unknown. Treatment here: roughly nine-day PBMC culture with coronavirus spike peptide pools or control peptides (ViraFEST assay). With the Oncomine TCR Beta short-read assay, DNA from cultured CD4+ T cells was sequenced. TCRdb reprocessed the PCR reads via MiXCR and lists one record per CDR3 protein. The sample lists around 7,000 distinct CDR3 sequences, roughly 64% occurring once. Sequencing was done on a sample of CD4+ T cells from blood, cultured in vitro. The receptors were sampled from a human donor who had recovered from COVID-19.

The chain has TRBV19 and TRBJ1-5, with 7 nucleotides matching TRBD1. Trimming cost V 6 bases and J 5 bases; bases outside gene matches: 10. The CDR3 has 15 residues. Germline CDR1 LNHDA, CDR2 SQIVND (reference sequence). CDR3 protein: CASRRQGDGYQPQHF. CDR3 in DNA: TGTGCCAGTAGGAGACAGGGCGACGGGTATCAGCCCCAGCATTTT.

The chain uses TRBV15 and TRBJ2-7, with 8 bases lining up with TRBD2. CDR1 is LNHNV, CDR2 YYDKDF, per germline (reference sequence). V was pared by 0 bases and J by 2 bases, with 6 bases of the junction left unmatched. There are 16 residues in the CDR3. For the CDR3, the DNA is TGTGCCACCAGCAGAGATCTAAGCGGGAGAGCCTACGAGCAGTACTTC. Translating it yields CATSRDLSGRAYEQYF.

The genes are TRBV11-1 and TRBJ1-6; tentatively, D is TRBD1 (6 bases). Between the trimmed V and J ends, which lost 2 bases and 9 bases, there was a span of 20 bases. This CDR3 is built from 17 residues. Germline CDR1 is SGHAT and CDR2 is FQDESV (reference sequence). CDR3 DNA: TGTGCCAGCAGCTTAATTTCCGGCGGGACAACCATTTCACCCCTCCACTTT. It yields the protein CASSLISGGTTISPLHF.

This rearrangement joins TRBV6-1 to TRBJ2-5; D is uncertain. Trimming removed 4 bases at V and 5 bases at J, with 5 bases between. The CDR3 covers 11 residues. Germline-derived CDR1 and CDR2 are MNHNS and SASEGT. This CDR3 reads CASSALETQYF. The CDR3 bases are TGTGCCAGCAGTGCGTTGGAGACCCAGTACTTC.

This clonotype came up once. The chain uses TRBV29-1 and TRBJ2-1; D remains ambiguous. Germline V lookup: CDR1 SQVTM, CDR2 ANQGSEA. This CDR3 is 12 amino acids long. The ends were cut back, 5 bases at V and 3 bases at J, with 8 bases in the middle. The chain's CDR3 is CSVTPSYNEQFF. CDR3 DNA: TGCAGCGTTACACCCAGCTACAATGAGCAGTTCTTC.

This clonotype was observed a few times. V is TRBV19 and J is TRBJ1-5; a weak D match, TRBD1 (6 bases). CDR1 is LNHDA, CDR2 SQIVND, per germline (reference sequence). The CDR3 extends over 17 amino acids. With 0 bases removed from V and 5 bases from J, the gap between germline ends came to 17 bases. CDR3 protein: CASSIEVYRVLDQPQHF. Written as DNA, the CDR3 is TGTGCCAGTAGTATAGAAGTGTACAGGGTTTTAGATCAGCCCCAGCATTTT.

The chain carries TRBV7-2 and TRBJ2-2; D uncertain. Between the trimmed V and J ends, which lost 5 bases and 7 bases, there was a span of 8 bases. The CDR3 has 12 residues. Germline CDR1 and CDR2: SGHTA and FQGNSA. CDR3 in DNA: TGTGCCAGCAGCCCCCGTTTCGGGGAGCTGTTTTTT. It is translated as CASSPRFGELFF.

This clonotype was seen only a few times. The chain recombines TRBV6-5 with TRBJ2-3; TRBD2 matches at 9 bases. The CDR3 covers 16 residues. V dropped 0 bases and J dropped 5; count of bases not matched to a gene: 6. CDR1 and CDR2 from the germline V gene are MNHEY and SVGAGI. The CDR3 nucleotides are TGTGCCAGCAGTTACTCGATAGCGGGGGATCGAGATACGCAGTATTTT. Translating gives CASSYSIAGDRDTQYF.

This chain joins TRBV19 and TRBJ2-3, with TRBD2 matching 8 bases. V shed 1 base, J shed 6 bases, and the junction held 6 bases outside the gene matches. Germline CDR1 LNHDA, CDR2 SQIVND (reference sequence). The CDR3 covers 15 residues. The CDR3 nucleotides are TGTGCCAGTAGTATAGGGGAGCGGGAGTCGGATACGCAGTATTTT. Amino acids: CASSIGERESDTQYF.

V and J are TRBV10-1 and TRBJ2-7; 7 bases map to TRBD1. V was clipped by 3 bases and J by 2 bases; unmatched bases: 7. Looked up from germline, CDR1 is WNHNN and CDR2 is SYGVQD (reference sequence). The CDR3 runs 15 residues. CDR3 in amino acids: CASSEPKGATYEQYF. The CDR3, as DNA: TGCGCCAGCAGTGAACCCAAGGGGGCAACCTACGAGCAGTACTTC.

DNA of the CDR3: TGTGCCACCAGTGATTCCCAATCGAATGGCTACACCTTC. It yields the protein CATSDSQSNGYTF. The chain carries TRBV24-1 and TRBJ1-2; D is ambiguous. Germline V gene sequence: CDR1 KGHDR, CDR2 SFDVKD. V was pared by 2 bases and J by 6 bases, with 9 bases between. This CDR3 has 13 amino acids.

This clonotype was observed a few times. The chain couples TRBV20-1 to TRBJ2-5, with TRBD1 matching 9 bases. This CDR3 is 13 amino acids long. The J segment lost 1 base and the V segment lost 5 bases, leaving 2 bases of the junction unmatched. Germline V gene sequence: CDR1 DFQATT, CDR2 SNEGSKA (reference sequence). CDR3 residues: CSASDRGQETQYF. For the CDR3, the DNA is TGCAGTGCTTCGGACAGGGGCCAAGAGACCCAGTACTTC.

The V and J genes are TRBV7-2 and TRBJ1-3; D not certain. The CDR3 runs to 12 residues. Germline V CDR1 and CDR2: SGHTA, FQGNSA. The germline V and J ends were trimmed by 5 bases and 3 bases, with 5 bases remaining between them. CDR3 loop: CASSPLGNTIYF. The CDR3, as DNA: TGTGCCAGCAGCCCCCTTGGAAACACCATATATTTT.

This chain joins TRBV20-1 and TRBJ2-7, with D perhaps matching TRBD1 or TRBD2 (5 bases each). This CDR3 has 15 residues. Trimming shortened V by 5 bases and J by 0 bases, and 17 bases separated the two germline ends. Germline values: CDR1 DFQATT, CDR2 SNEGSKA (reference sequence). CDR3 protein: CSAERGEESSYEQYF. The CDR3 DNA is TGCAGTGCTGAGAGGGGTGAGGAGAGCTCCTACGAGCAGTACTTC.

The sample holds a few counts of this clonotype. The chain couples TRBV11-1 to TRBJ1-1, with D uncertain. V gave up 1 base and J gave up 5 bases, with 20 bases separating them. This CDR3 is built from 17 residues. Germline V CDR1 and CDR2: SGHAT, FQDESV (reference sequence). Here the CDR3 reads CASSLVGGVLPNTEAFF. DNA for the CDR3: TGTGCCAGCAGCTTAGTAGGCGGGGTACTACCGAATACTGAAGCTTTCTTT.

The chain links TRBV20-1 to TRBJ1-2, with 7 nucleotides matching TRBD1. This CDR3 comprises 12 residues. Trimming removed 4 bases from V and 4 bases from J; junction bases left unmatched: 3. From germline, CDR1 is DFQATT and CDR2 SNEGSKA (reference sequence). Here the CDR3 reads CSANNRGYGYTF. Written as DNA, the CDR3 is TGCAGTGCTAATAACAGGGGCTATGGCTACACCTTC.

This clonotype was observed a few times. This sequence joins TRBV2 and TRBJ2-3, with TRBD2 matching 10 bases. V gave up 6 bases and J gave up 2 bases; unmatched junction bases: 5. CDR1 SNHLY and CDR2 FYNNEI come from the germline V gene. This CDR3 region has 15 residues. The CDR3 DNA follows: TGTGCCAGCAGGGCCGGGACTAGCGACACAGATACGCAGTATTTT. Translating gives CASRAGTSDTDTQYF.

This clonotype was seen a handful of times. V is TRBV20-1 and J is TRBJ1-5; TRBD1 is a possible D gene (5 bases). The germline CDR1 and CDR2 sequences are DFQATT and SNEGSKA (reference sequence). The CDR3 is 12 residues long. Trimming cost V 6 bases and J 2 bases, with 8 bases left between them. The CDR3 bases are TGCAGTGCGCAACAGGGCAATCAGCCCCAGCATTTT. Encoded protein: CSAQQGNQPQHF.

The V call is TRBV6-1, the J call TRBJ1-2, with TRBD1 as a possible D gene (5 bases). There are 15 residues in the CDR3. The germline CDR1 and CDR2 sequences are MNHNS and SASEGT. The V end was cut by 6 bases, the J end by 4 bases, with 18 bases between. The CDR3 bases are TGTGCCAGCAGCCCAAAAGGAGGGGCGGGCTATGGCTACACCTTC. It is translated as CASSPKGGAGYGYTF.

The genes are TRBV7-6 and TRBJ2-1; D unclear. The CDR3 spans 15 residues. Germline assignment: CDR1 SGHVS and CDR2 FNYEAQ. V shed 4 bases and J shed 0 bases, with 10 bases lying between them. As DNA, the CDR3 is TGTGCCAGCAGCTCGCAGGTAAACTCCTACAATGAGCAGTTCTTC. Amino acid sequence: CASSSQVNSYNEQFF.

This chain uses TRBV20-1 with TRBJ1-5, with D possibly TRBD1 on 5 matching bases. V shed 6 bases and J shed 0 bases, with 9 bases lying between them. The CDR3 loop spans 13 amino acids. Per germline, CDR1 DFQATT and CDR2 SNEGSKA (reference sequence). CDR3 nucleotide sequence: TGCAGTGCACAGGAGAATAGCAATCAGCCCCAGCATTTT. This gives the protein CSAQENSNQPQHF.

The V gene is TRBV7-2, the J gene TRBJ1-5; no definite D call. Trimming shortened V by 5 bases and J by 2 bases, and 7 bases separated the two germline ends. Per germline, CDR1 SGHTA and CDR2 FQGNSA. The CDR3 runs 13 residues. CDR3 sequence reads: CASSLPGNQPQHF. The CDR3 coding sequence is TGTGCCAGCAGCCTCCCTGGCAATCAGCCCCAGCATTTT.

The CDR3 loop reads CASSIAGYNNEQFF. The CDR3 coding sequence is TGTGCCAGTAGTATAGCAGGCTATAACAATGAGCAGTTCTTC. The V gene is TRBV19, the J gene TRBJ2-1; D unresolved. The ends were cut back, 1 base at V and 5 bases at J, with 9 bases in the middle. Germline-derived CDR1 and CDR2 are LNHDA and SQIVND (reference sequence). This CDR3 has 14 amino acids.

The chain has TRBV2 and TRBJ2-5; D remains unclear. The CDR3 covers 12 residues. Germline values: CDR1 SNHLY, CDR2 FYNNEI. Trimming took off 8 bases at V and 1 base at J, with 8 bases between the two ends. As DNA, the CDR3 is TGTGCCAGCTCTGGAACCCAAGAGACCCAGTACTTC. Amino acids: CASSGTQETQYF.

The chain carries TRBV20-1 and TRBJ1-2; 7 nucleotides align to TRBD1. The length of the CDR3 is 12 residues. The V segment lost 3 bases and the J segment 2 bases; nucleotides outside the gene matches: 0. The germline CDR1 and CDR2 sequences are DFQATT and SNEGSKA (reference sequence). This CDR3 reads CSARTGNYGYTF. In DNA, the CDR3 is TGCAGTGCTAGGACAGGGAACTATGGCTACACCTTC.

V usage is TRBV2 and J usage is TRBJ1-3; TRBD1 agrees at 10 bases. J gave up 2 bases and V 6 bases, and 1 base lay outside the gene matches. Germline CDR1 SNHLY, CDR2 FYNNEI. The CDR3 sequence is 14 residues long. The CDR3 DNA follows: TGTGCCAGCAGGGGGACAGGGGCTGGAAACACCATATATTTT. This encodes CASRGTGAGNTIYF.

J is TRBJ2-7 and V is TRBV15; D unclear. Germline CDR1 is LNHNV and CDR2 is YYDKDF (reference sequence). There are 14 residues in the CDR3. V dropped 1 base and J dropped 1 base, with 8 bases sitting between them. The CDR3 reads CATSRVEGSYEQYF. For the CDR3, the DNA is TGTGCCACCAGCAGAGTCGAAGGATCCTACGAGCAGTACTTC.